This T cell receptor beta chain was obtained from a study of brain T cells in children with intractable seizures. General study findings and limits: Pre-surgery blood may have been undersampled, hiding some clones.

Concerning this clone itself: Its cognate antigen is unknown.

The length of the CDR3 is 16 residues. With 3 bases removed from V and 2 bases from J, the gap between germline ends came to 14 bases. Per the germline V gene, CDR1 is MDHEN and CDR2 is SYDVKM. Clones were read by immunoSEQ multiplex PCR, and TCRdb kept only the in-frame ones, dropping some. The data hold around 80,000 clones, with around 91% observed a single time. This specimen consisted of peripheral blood, obtained at surgery. The V gene is TRBV28, the J gene TRBJ1-3; a possible D gene is TRBD1 (5 bases). The receptor's source is a girl aged 2-10 years with Rasmussen encephalitis and intractable seizures. CDR3 nucleotide sequence: TGTGCCAGCAGTTTTCCGGGGGAAGGAGCTGGAAACACCATATATTTT. Translating gives CASSFPGEGAGNTIYF.